This T cell receptor (beta chain) was obtained from a study of T cells after yellow fever vaccination. Germline V gene lookup returns CDR1 MNHNY and CDR2 SVGAGI (reference sequence). The CDR3 loop spans 15 amino acids. The V end was cut by 5 bases, the J end by 5 bases, with 15 bases between. TCRdb processed the 5' RACE reads anew with MiXCR; each CDR3 protein has one entry. The table lists about 340,000 distinct CDR3 sequences, approximately 12% of them singletons. The sample holds a few counts of this clonotype. The antigen is undetermined. Regarding the study as a whole: There was a possibility that FACS-sorted repertoires contained abundant clonotypes contaminating from the bulk population.

Sequenced here: CD4+ T cells sorted from PBMCs, sampled 15 days after the yellow fever booster vaccination. This chain uses TRBV6-6 with TRBJ2-2; D may correspond to TRBD1 or TRBD2 (5 bases each). The clonotype comes from a young man who received the YFV17D yellow fever vaccine. The DNA for the CDR3 is TGTGCCAGCAGTACGTCCCCGAGGGGAACCGGGGAGCTGTTTTTT. This sequence encodes CASSTSPRGTGELFF.